This T cell receptor beta chain was recorded in a study of blood T cell repertoires in COVID-19. Study-level information: Samples of COVID-19 (acute and convalescent) were obtained from the United States, Italy and Spain. The analysed material was cDNA or gDNA that came from T cells, B-cell-depleted T cells, or PBMCs.

Per the authors' pipeline: Reference gene primer amplification yielded estimated nucleated cell counts. Profiling relied on immunoSEQ multiplex PCR, and the TCRdb table lists in-frame clones only, not all of them. That table furnishes V, J and clone size, whereas the DNA furnished D and trimming. The sample carries roughly 200,000 clones, approximately 84% recorded once. CDR1 and CDR2 from the germline V gene are SGHVS and FQNEAQ. J was trimmed by 4 bases and V by 1 base; bases with no gene match: 3. The CDR3 is 15 amino acids. The J gene is TRBJ1-5, the V gene TRBV7-8; 8 nucleotides match TRBD1. The source material was peripheral blood. The clonotype originates from a woman older than 75 with acute or convalescent COVID-19. CDR3 DNA sequence: TGTGCCAGCAGCTTAGAACAGGGGGTTAATCAGCCCCAGCATTTT. This encodes CASSLEQGVNQPQHF.